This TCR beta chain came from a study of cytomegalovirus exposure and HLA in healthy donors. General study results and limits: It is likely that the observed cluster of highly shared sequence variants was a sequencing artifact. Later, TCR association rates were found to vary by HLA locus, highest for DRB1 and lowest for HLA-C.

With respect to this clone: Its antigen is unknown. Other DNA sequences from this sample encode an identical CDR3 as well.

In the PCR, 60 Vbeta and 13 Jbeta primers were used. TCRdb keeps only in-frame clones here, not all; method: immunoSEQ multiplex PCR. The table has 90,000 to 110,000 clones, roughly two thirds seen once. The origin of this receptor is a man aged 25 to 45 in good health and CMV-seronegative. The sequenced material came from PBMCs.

The CDR3 DNA follows: TGCGCCAGTAGGACAGGGTCGAACACCGGGGAGCTGTTTTTT. As protein: CASRTGSNTGELFF. V and J are TRBV5-1 and TRBJ2-2; TRBD1 agrees at 8 bases. Trimming at V came to 8 bases and at J to 0 bases, leaving 3 bases not matched to a gene. Looked up from germline, CDR1 is SGHRS and CDR2 is YFSETQ. This CDR3 spans 14 amino acids.